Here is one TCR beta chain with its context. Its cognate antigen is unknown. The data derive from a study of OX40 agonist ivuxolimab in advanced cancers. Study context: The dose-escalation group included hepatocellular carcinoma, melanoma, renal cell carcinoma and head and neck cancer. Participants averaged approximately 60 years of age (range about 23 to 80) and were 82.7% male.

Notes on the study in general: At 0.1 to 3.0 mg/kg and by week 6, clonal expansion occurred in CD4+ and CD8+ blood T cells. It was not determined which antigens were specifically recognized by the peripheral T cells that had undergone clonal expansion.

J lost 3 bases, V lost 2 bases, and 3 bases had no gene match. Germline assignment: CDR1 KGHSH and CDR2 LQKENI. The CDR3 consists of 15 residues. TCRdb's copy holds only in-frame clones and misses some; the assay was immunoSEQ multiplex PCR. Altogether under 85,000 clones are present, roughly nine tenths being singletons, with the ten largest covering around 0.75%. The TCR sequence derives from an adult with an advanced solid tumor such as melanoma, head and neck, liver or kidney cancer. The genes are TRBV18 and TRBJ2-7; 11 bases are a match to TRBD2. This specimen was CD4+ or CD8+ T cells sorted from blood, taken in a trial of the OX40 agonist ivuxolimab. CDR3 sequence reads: CASSPTTSGIYEQYF. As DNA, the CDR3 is TGTGCCAGCTCACCAACGACTAGCGGGATCTACGAGCAGTACTTC.